The clone carrying this TCR beta chain was counted a few times. The method was immunoSEQ multiplex PCR; TCRdb's version includes in-frame clones alone and lacks a portion of them. The repertoire holds approximately 210,000 clones, with approximately 81% as singletons. The sample originates from a study of blood T cell repertoires in COVID-19. In the study overall: Material from acute and convalescent COVID-19 was sourced from the United States, Italy and Spain. T cells, B-cell-depleted T cells, or PBMCs supplied cDNA or gDNA.

This study enrolled people aged roughly 18 to 90 from 20 to 25 US geographic areas. Clinical histories supplied by participants themselves formed the basis of cohort assignment. Per germline, CDR1 LNHDA and CDR2 SQIVND (reference sequence). V was clipped by 8 bases and J by 2 bases, with 7 bases between them. The CDR3 covers 13 residues. The specimen sequenced was PBMCs or T cells enriched from blood (not recorded which). The V call is TRBV19, the J call TRBJ2-6, with D possibly TRBD1 on 5 matching bases. The origin of this receptor is a woman between 45 and 65 years old with acute COVID-19. CDR3 sequence (DNA): TGTGCCAGTCAGGGTACTGGGGCCAACGTCCTGACTTTC. It is translated as CASQGTGANVLTF.